The present T cell receptor (beta chain) was sequenced within a study of T-cell reconstitution after alpha-beta-depleted transplantation in children. Unique molecular identifiers were incorporated when the TCRbeta library was constructed. TCRdb re-analysed the PCR reads in MiXCR, keeping a single row per CDR3 protein. The sample has 490,000 or so distinct CDR3 sequences; about 10% are singletons. This clonotype has at least ten counts. Its antigen is undetermined. This CDR3 spans 16 amino acids. Germline V lookup: CDR1 LGHNA, CDR2 YNFKEQ. V was trimmed by 4 bases and J by 1 base, leaving 13 bases between them. The study's findings and limits: The study traced high day-60 TCRbeta diversity in some patients to surviving recipient T cells and thymic progenitors. By one year post-transplant, T-cell counts and diversity largely arose from T cells that were newly produced. At around two months after transplant, the alpha-beta T cells were reportedly derived from several hundred expanded clones that came from non-depleted graft cells.

This clonotype was obtained from a child aged 2 to 9 with inherited bone marrow failure, due to receive a stem cell transplant. The chain combines TRBV4-2 with TRBJ2-2, with D maybe TRBD2 (5 bases). Source: PBMCs, taken before TCRalphabeta/CD19-depleted stem cell transplant. For the CDR3, the DNA is TGTGCCAGCAGCCTTGCAGCTAGCCGGAACACCGGGGAGCTGTTTTTT. This codes for CASSLAASRNTGELFF.